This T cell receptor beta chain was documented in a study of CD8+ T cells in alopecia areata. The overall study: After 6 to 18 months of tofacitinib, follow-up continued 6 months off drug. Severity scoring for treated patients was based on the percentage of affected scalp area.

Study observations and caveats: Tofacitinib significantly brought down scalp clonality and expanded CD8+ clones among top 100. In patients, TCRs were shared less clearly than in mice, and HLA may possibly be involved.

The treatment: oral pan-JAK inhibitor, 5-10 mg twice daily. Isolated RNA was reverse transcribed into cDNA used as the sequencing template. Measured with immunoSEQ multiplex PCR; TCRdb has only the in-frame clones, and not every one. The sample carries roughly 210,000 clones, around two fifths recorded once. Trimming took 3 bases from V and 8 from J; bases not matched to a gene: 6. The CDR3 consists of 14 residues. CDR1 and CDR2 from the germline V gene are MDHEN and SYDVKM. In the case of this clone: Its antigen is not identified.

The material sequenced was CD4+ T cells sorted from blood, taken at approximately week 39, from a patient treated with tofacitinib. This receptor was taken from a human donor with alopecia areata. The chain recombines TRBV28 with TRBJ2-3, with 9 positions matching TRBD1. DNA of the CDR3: TGTGCCAGCAGTTTCGCCGCGGGACAGGGTACGCAGTATTTT. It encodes CASSFAAGQGTQYF.